The clone carrying this TCR beta chain appeared many times. The entry originates in a study of neurological immune-mediated disorders. The trim removed 4 bases at V and 5 bases at J, leaving 7 bases unmatched. Germline V gene lookup returns CDR1 MDHEN and CDR2 SYDVKM. This CDR3 region has 15 residues. TCRdb itself ran the 5' RACE reads through MiXCR, one entry per CDR3 protein. The table has tens of thousands of distinct CDR3 sequences, 2.5% to 3% seen once. V gene TRBV28 combines with J gene TRBJ2-5; 10 positions agree with TRBD2. The TCR originated in a woman aged 25 to 39 with multiple sclerosis. The sequenced sample was PBMCs. As DNA, the CDR3 is TGTGCCAGCAGTTCTCCTAGCGGGAGAGATGAGACCCAGTACTTC. As protein: CASSSPSGRDETQYF. Using reference TRBV28 and TRBJ2-5 for the parts outside the CDR3, the full variable domain is DVKVTQSSRYLVKRTGEKVFLECVQDMDHENMFWYRQDPGLGLRLIYFSYDVKMKEKGDIPEGYSVSREKKERFSLILESASTNQTSMYLCASSSPSGRDETQYFGPGTRLLVL.